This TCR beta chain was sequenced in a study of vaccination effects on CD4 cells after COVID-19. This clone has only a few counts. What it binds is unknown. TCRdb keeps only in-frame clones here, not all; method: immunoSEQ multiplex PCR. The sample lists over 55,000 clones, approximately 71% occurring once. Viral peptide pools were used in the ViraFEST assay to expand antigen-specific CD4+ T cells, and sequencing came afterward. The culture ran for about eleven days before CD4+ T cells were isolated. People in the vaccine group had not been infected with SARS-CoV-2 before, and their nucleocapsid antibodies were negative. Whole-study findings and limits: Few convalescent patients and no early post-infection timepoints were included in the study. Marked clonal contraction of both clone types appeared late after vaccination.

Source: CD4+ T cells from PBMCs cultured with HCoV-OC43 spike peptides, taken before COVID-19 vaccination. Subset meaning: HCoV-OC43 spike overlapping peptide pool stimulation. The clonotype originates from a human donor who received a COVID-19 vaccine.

This CDR3 is CASRGQGVGEQFF. The CDR3 DNA follows: TGTGCCAGCAGGGGACAGGGGGTCGGTGAGCAGTTCTTC. The chain couples TRBV2 to TRBJ2-1; TRBD1 matches at 11 bases. V lost 6 bases to trimming and J lost 9 bases; unmatched junction nucleotides: 4. The CDR3 is 13 residues long. The germline V gene encodes CDR1 SNHLY and CDR2 FYNNEI.